These 10 T cell receptor beta chains were all obtained from the same sample, sequenced in a study of blood T cells in healthy people across ages. A second roughly 6 to 12 cycle PCR used barcoded and J-beta primers. TCRdb analysed the 5' RACE reads with MiXCR anew, one entry per CDR3 protein. The table records around 1,000,000 distinct CDR3 sequences, less than 45% of them present only once. The sample taken for sequencing was blood. These receptors were taken from a man younger than 35 in good health.

Comment on this clonotype: A single base separates this from a much larger clone, so it may be a read error. J is TRBJ2-1 and V is TRBV29-1; TRBD1 might be the D (6 bases). Germline V lookup: CDR1 SQVTM, CDR2 ANQGSEA. V lost 3 bases, J lost 10 bases, and 10 bases lay in between. The CDR3 covers 11 residues. This CDR3 reads CSVEDSQEQFF. The CDR3 DNA is TGCAGCGTTGAGGACAGTCAAGAGCAGTTCTTC.

The CDR3 sequence is CASRGLAGSSYNEQFF. The CDR3 DNA is TGTGCCAGCAGAGGACTAGCGGGGAGCTCCTACAATGAGCAGTTCTTC. V is TRBV4-2 and J is TRBJ2-1, with 12 bases aligning to TRBD2. V was pared by 6 bases and J by 0 bases, with 3 bases of the junction left unmatched. CDR1 and CDR2 from the germline V gene are LGHNA and YNFKEQ. The CDR3 contains 16 residues.

This chain uses TRBV30 with TRBJ2-2, with TRBD2 as a possible D gene (5 bases). Between the trimmed V and J ends, which lost 4 bases and 6 bases, there was a span of 9 bases. This CDR3 has 12 amino acids. Germline CDR1 is GTSNPN and CDR2 is SVGIG (reference sequence). The CDR3 DNA is TGTGCCTGGACCGAGGAGGCCGGGGAGCTGTTTTTT. Translating it yields CAWTEEAGELFF.

This clonotype was detected a few times. The chain links TRBV7-2 to TRBJ2-4; 13 nucleotides match TRBD2. Germline V gives CDR1 SGHTA, CDR2 FQGNSA. The CDR3 spans 16 residues. Germline trimming cut 5 bases from V and 1 base from J; bases unmatched to any gene: 2. The CDR3 sequence: CASSKTSGGAKNIQYF. DNA of the CDR3: TGTGCCAGCAGCAAGACTAGCGGGGGGGCCAAAAACATTCAGTACTTC.

This clonotype showed up just once. The chain couples TRBV27 to TRBJ2-1; no definite D call. TRBJ2-7 matches the DNA end more closely, so the J call is doubtful. Germline CDR1 and CDR2: MNHEY and SMNVEV (reference sequence). The CDR3 sequence is 14 residues long. CDR3 sequence reads: CASSLSGNYNEQYF. In DNA, the CDR3 is TGTGCCAGCAGTTTATCGGGGAACTACAATGAGCAGTACTTC.

The chain recombines TRBV21-1 with TRBJ2-7. TRBV21-1 is marked as a pseudogene. The CDR3 loop spans 17 amino acids. The CDR3 sequence is CASSKGRSYWSPYEQYF. The CDR3 DNA is TGTGCCAGCAGCAAAGGAAGGAGCTACTGGTCACCCTACGAGCAGTACTTC.

Only a few counts were recorded for this clonotype. The rearrangement links TRBV4-3 to TRBJ1-1; 10 positions match TRBD1. This CDR3 comprises 16 residues. J gave up 2 bases and V 3 bases, and 6 bases lay outside the gene matches. Germline V gives CDR1 LGHNA, CDR2 YSLEER. The CDR3 protein is CASSHQGQGINTEAFF. In nucleotides, the CDR3 is TGCGCCAGCAGCCACCAGGGACAGGGGATTAACACTGAAGCTTTCTTT.

The chain joins TRBV12-3 or TRBV12-4 to TRBJ2-1, with D perhaps given as TRBD1 or TRBD2 (5 bases each). TRBJ2-7 matches the DNA end more closely, so the J call is doubtful. The CDR3 spans 16 residues. CDR3 residues: CASRMGPISSYNEQYF. In DNA, the CDR3 is TGTGCCAGCAGAATGGGACCGATCAGCTCCTACAATGAGCAGTACTTC.

The chain carries TRBV11-2 and TRBJ1-1, with 8 positions matching TRBD1. Germline CDR1 reads SGHAT; CDR2 reads FQNNGV. With V trimmed by 5 bases and J by 1 base, 6 bases remained unmatched. CDR3 length equals 15 residues. The CDR3 nucleotides are TGTGCCAGCAGCCCATGGACAGGGAAGAACACTGAAGCTTTCTTT. It translates to CASSPWTGKNTEAFF.

The chain combines TRBV20-1 with TRBJ2-2; 10 nucleotides agree with TRBD1. Germline CDR1 DFQATT, CDR2 SNEGSKA (reference sequence). The V and J ends lost 5 bases and 4 bases, in that order; junction bases with no gene match: 1. The CDR3 totals 13 residues. The CDR3 sequence: CSAGDRGTGELFF. The DNA for the CDR3 is TGCAGTGCTGGGGACAGGGGCACCGGGGAGCTGTTTTTT.